Here is one TCR beta chain with its context. These data belong to a study of control samples from healthy donors and cancer patients. Germline lookup yields CDR1 SGHTA and CDR2 FQGNSA. V lost 1 base and J lost 6, with 10 bases in between. The CDR3 consists of 15 residues. Libraries were prepared by immunoSEQ multiplex PCR; TCRdb keeps only in-frame clonotypes and omits some of them. Of 150,000 or so clones in the sample, 70% to 90% were seen once. The chain couples TRBV7-2 to TRBJ1-6, with D tentatively TRBD1 (5 bases). The clonotype was recovered from a man between 25 and 39 years old in good health. The sequenced sample was blood. In nucleotides, the CDR3 is TGTGCCAGCAGCTTAGGGTACGGGGGTAATTCACCCCTCCACTTT. It codes for CASSLGYGGNSPLHF. Using reference TRBV7-2 and TRBJ1-6 for the parts outside the CDR3, the full variable domain is GAGVSQSPSNKVTEKGKDVELRCDPISGHTALYWYRQSLGQGLEFLIYFQGNSAPDKSGLPSDRFSAERTGGSVSTLTIQRTQQEDSAVYLCASSLGYGGNSPLHFGNGTRLTVT.